The next 31 T cell receptor beta chains were all read from a single sample in a study of neurological immune-mediated disorders. A single record per CDR3 protein comes from TCRdb applying MiXCR to the 5' RACE reads. The repertoire includes approximately 41,000 distinct CDR3 sequences, about 14% of them detected once, and roughly 3.6% sits in the top ten. The sequenced sample consisted of CD4+ T cells from blood. The receptor set was obtained from a woman in her sixties with HTLV-1-associated myelopathy (HAM/TSP).

Many counts were recorded for this clonotype. This rearrangement joins TRBV7-2 to TRBJ1-2; D gene unclear. The germline V and J ends were trimmed by 6 bases and 4 bases, with 18 bases remaining between them. Germline V lookup: CDR1 SGHTA, CDR2 FQGNSA. This CDR3 comprises 15 residues. The CDR3 spells CASSPGRSLVYGYTF. The DNA of the CDR3 is TGTGCCAGCAGTCCGGGGAGGAGTCTGGTCTATGGCTACACCTTC.

The table lists this clonotype with many counts. Here the CDR3 DNA reads TGTGCCAGCGCCAGAGGGACAGGGGGCGCCCAGAACACTGAAGCTTTCTTT. Its protein product is CASARGTGGAQNTEAFF. The chain carries TRBV12-3 or TRBV12-4 and TRBJ1-1; 12 bases map to TRBD1. The CDR3 totals 17 residues. The V segment lost 8 bases and the J segment 1 base; nucleotides outside the gene matches: 11.

The sample holds many counts of this clonotype. The chain links TRBV12-3 or TRBV12-4 to TRBJ1-5; maybe TRBD1 (6 bases). Trimming cost V 0 bases and J 0 bases, with 9 bases left between them. The CDR3 consists of 16 residues. The chain's CDR3 is CASSLAGGPSNQPQHF. CDR3 DNA: TGTGCCAGCAGTTTAGCGGGGGGGCCTAGCAATCAGCCCCAGCATTTT.

The rearrangement links TRBV10-3 to TRBJ1-1; D is ambiguous. Germline CDR1 reads ENHRY; CDR2 reads SYGVKD. The CDR3 length is 16 residues. With 0 bases removed from V and 2 bases from J, the gap between germline ends came to 13 bases. The CDR3 DNA sequence: TGTGCCATCAGTGAGTCGTTGGCCCAGATAAACACTGAAGCTTTCTTT. It is translated as CAISESLAQINTEAFF.

This clonotype is medium-sized within its sample. The chain carries TRBV20-1 and TRBJ2-7, with TRBD2 matching 10 bases. Losses at the gene ends were 2 bases for V and 1 base for J; bases not matched to a gene: 11. Germline V gives CDR1 DFQATT, CDR2 SNEGSKA (reference sequence). CDR3 length: 17 amino acids. CDR3 region: CSARPRTSGLPSYEQYF. The CDR3 bases are TGCAGTGCTAGACCCCGGACTAGCGGACTACCTTCCTACGAGCAGTACTTC.

This clonotype appeared many times. The chain is built from TRBV6-2 or TRBV6-3 and TRBJ2-7, with 8 bases lining up with TRBD2. V was clipped by 5 bases and J by 4 bases; unmatched bases: 13. Germline lookup yields CDR1 MNHEY and CDR2 SVGEGT. The CDR3 runs to 16 residues. CDR3 residues: CASSKTSGTRSYEQYF. CDR3 bases: TGTGCCAGCAGTAAAACATCCGGGACTAGATCTTACGAGCAGTACTTC.

This clonotype occurred many times. V is TRBV20-1 and J is TRBJ1-1; 8 nucleotides match TRBD1. Germline V gene sequence: CDR1 DFQATT, CDR2 SNEGSKA (reference sequence). This CDR3 region has 13 residues. The V segment lost 6 bases and the J segment 1 base; nucleotides outside the gene matches: 4. The CDR3, as DNA: TGCAGTGCGGCCGGGACAGGGAACACTGAAGCTTTCTTT. Translation: CSAAGTGNTEAFF.

This clonotype was found many times. The chain is built from TRBV5-1 and TRBJ2-3; a possible D gene is TRBD1 (6 bases). The CDR3 runs 14 residues. The germline V and J ends were trimmed by 4 bases and 2 bases, with 11 bases remaining between them. CDR1 and CDR2 (germline): SGHRS, YFSETQ. The CDR3, as DNA: TGCGCCAGCAGCCTGCCAGGGGACACAGATACGCAGTATTTT. This gives the protein CASSLPGDTDTQYF.

This clonotype was observed at least ten times. This chain connects TRBV18 to TRBJ2-1, with D perhaps TRBD1 (6 bases). In germline, CDR1 is KGHSH, CDR2 LQKENI. There are 16 residues in the CDR3. V shed 6 bases and J shed 4 bases, with 19 bases lying between them. DNA of the CDR3: TGTGCCAGCTCGCTACTACAGGGTGTTGGTTACAATGAGCAGTTCTTC. It encodes CASSLLQGVGYNEQFF. The whole variable domain, filled in from reference TRBV18 and TRBJ2-1, reads NAGVMQNPRHLVRRRGQEARLRCSPMKGHSHVYWYRQLPEEGLKFMVYLQKENIIDESGMPKERFSAEFPKEGPSILRIQQVVRGDSAAYFCASSLLQGVGYNEQFFGPGTRLTVL.

This sequence joins TRBV7-2 and TRBJ2-2; perhaps D is TRBD1 or TRBD2 (5 bases each). Trimming removed 4 bases from V and 4 bases from J, with 7 bases in between. The length of the CDR3 is 13 residues. Looked up from germline, CDR1 is SGHTA and CDR2 is FQGNSA. The CDR3 DNA is TGTGCCAGCAGCTGGGACCTCACCGGGGAGCTGTTTTTT. Translation gives CASSWDLTGELFF.

There are many counts of this clonotype. This rearrangement joins TRBV20-1 to TRBJ2-1; 11 nucleotides align to TRBD2. Germline CDR1 and CDR2: DFQATT and SNEGSKA (reference sequence). The CDR3 is 15 amino acids. Unmatched junction bases numbered 8, after V lost 6 bases and J lost 4 bases. The CDR3 region has the DNA TGCAGTGCCCACCCCGGGACTAGCGGTTACAATGAGCAGTTCTTC. It translates to CSAHPGTSGYNEQFF.

The table lists this clonotype with a few counts. CDR3 coding DNA: TGCAGTGCTAGGCCCGGACAGTCCTATGGCTACACCTTC. It specifies CSARPGQSYGYTF. The chain joins TRBV20-1 to TRBJ1-2; D possibly corresponds to TRBD1 (6 bases). V dropped 3 bases and J dropped 4 bases, with 12 bases sitting between them. Germline V gene sequence: CDR1 DFQATT, CDR2 SNEGSKA (reference sequence). The CDR3 is 13 amino acids.

The chain uses TRBV6-5 and TRBJ1-2; weak D call: TRBD1 (5 bases). Germline V gene sequence: CDR1 MNHEY, CDR2 SVGAGI. Trimming took 6 bases from V and 4 from J, leaving 12 bases between them. This CDR3 comprises 13 residues. The CDR3 here is CASRQTVVYGYTF. The CDR3 coding sequence is TGTGCCAGCAGGCAGACAGTTGTCTATGGCTACACCTTC.

This chain uses TRBV20-1 with TRBJ1-5; weak D call: TRBD1 (5 bases). The CDR3 totals 14 residues. Trimming shortened V by 7 bases and J by 0 bases, and 13 bases separated the two germline ends. The germline V gene encodes CDR1 DFQATT and CDR2 SNEGSKA (reference sequence). The DNA of the CDR3 is TGCAGTGTTCCGGACATGCGTAGCAATCAGCCCCAGCATTTT. Encoded protein: CSVPDMRSNQPQHF.

This clonotype was recorded at least ten times. The chain is built from TRBV5-1 and TRBJ2-7; TRBD1 is a possible D gene (6 bases). This CDR3 has 13 residues. V lost 3 bases and J 3 bases, leaving 10 bases between the germline ends. Germline-derived CDR1 and CDR2 are SGHRS and YFSETQ. The CDR3 sequence is CASSWGQVYEQYF. The CDR3 bases are TGCGCCAGCAGCTGGGGACAAGTCTACGAGCAGTACTTC.

This clonotype was observed at least ten times. The chain uses TRBV5-1 and TRBJ1-6; D is ambiguous. V lost 0 bases to trimming and J lost 8 bases, with 6 bases between them. Per germline, CDR1 SGHRS and CDR2 YFSETQ. The CDR3 has 13 amino acids. In nucleotides, the CDR3 is TGCGCCAGCAGCTTGGAAGCGGATTCACCCCTCCACTTT. It translates to CASSLEADSPLHF.

The sample holds many counts of this clonotype. This chain links TRBV12-3 or TRBV12-4 with TRBJ1-5; 8 nucleotides line up with TRBD1. Unmatched junction bases numbered 8, after V lost 7 bases and J lost 3 bases. CDR3 length: 15 amino acids. The CDR3 sequence: CASTTAGGINQPQHF. The CDR3 DNA reads TGTGCCAGCACTACAGCAGGGGGCATCAATCAGCCCCAGCATTTT.

This clonotype was detected many times. The chain has TRBV12-3 or TRBV12-4 and TRBJ1-2, with D maybe TRBD1 (5 bases). The CDR3 runs 14 residues. Deletions cut 4 bases from V and 3 bases from J, with 12 bases between. In DNA form, the CDR3 reads TGTGCCAGCAGTTCTCCGGGACGGCACTATGGCTACACCTTC. Its translation is CASSSPGRHYGYTF.

This clonotype counts as medium-sized. The V and J genes are TRBV29-1 and TRBJ1-4; tentatively, D is TRBD1 (5 bases). V was cut by 2 bases and J by 8 bases, with 12 bases left in between. Germline CDR1 reads SQVTM; CDR2 reads ANQGSEA. The CDR3 is 13 residues long. The chain's CDR3 is CSVEWGNEEKLFF. The DNA for the CDR3 is TGCAGCGTTGAATGGGGGAACGAAGAAAAACTGTTTTTT.

This clonotype was recorded many times. The chain employs TRBV10-3 and TRBJ1-2; D is possibly TRBD1 (5 bases). With 6 bases removed from V and 2 bases from J, the gap between germline ends came to 10 bases. Germline V gene lookup returns CDR1 ENHRY and CDR2 SYGVKD. The CDR3 runs 13 residues. CDR3 sequence reads: CAIRVGLNYGYTF. As DNA, the CDR3 is TGTGCCATCAGGGTGGGACTAAACTATGGCTACACCTTC.

This clonotype was seen a single time. The V and J genes are TRBV6-2 or TRBV6-3 and TRBJ2-7; D might be TRBD2 (6 bases). V was cut by 2 bases and J by 3 bases, with 11 bases left in between. CDR3 length equals 14 residues. CDR1 is MNHEY and CDR2 is SVGEGT in the germline V gene. The CDR3 is CASSYRLDNYEQYF. In DNA form, the CDR3 reads TGTGCCAGCAGTTACAGACTAGATAACTACGAGCAGTACTTC.

This clonotype was seen ten or more times. The chain links TRBV7-9 to TRBJ2-3, with D perhaps matching TRBD2 (6 bases). This CDR3 comprises 16 residues. CDR1 and CDR2 from the germline V gene are SEHNR and FQNEAQ (reference sequence). Trimming stripped 5 bases from V and 0 bases from J, with 15 bases between. CDR3 region: CASSLLAGISTDTQYF. The CDR3 DNA follows: TGTGCCAGCAGCCTCCTTGCGGGGATTAGCACAGATACGCAGTATTTT.

This clonotype appeared many times. The chain recombines TRBV12-3 or TRBV12-4 with TRBJ1-2; weak D call: TRBD1 (5 bases). The CDR3 covers 13 residues. V shed 6 bases and J shed 8 bases, with 16 bases lying between them. CDR3 nucleotide sequence: TGTGCCAGCAGCCTGGGGCGGTCAGGAGGCTACACCTTC. This sequence encodes CASSLGRSGGYTF.

This clonotype was counted many times. This chain uses TRBV20-1 with TRBJ2-3; the match to TRBD2 covers 15 bases. The CDR3 runs 21 residues. Trimming removed 5 bases from V and 0 bases from J; junction bases left unmatched: 18. Per germline, CDR1 DFQATT and CDR2 SNEGSKA (reference sequence). The CDR3 region is CSAARRTSGGDLFTSTDTQYF. The CDR3 region has the DNA TGCAGTGCTGCCCGGCGGACTAGCGGGGGGGATTTATTCACTAGCACAGATACGCAGTATTTT.

This clonotype has ten or more counts. The chain links TRBV5-1 to TRBJ2-3; D may be TRBD1 or TRBD2 (6 bases each). CDR1 is SGHRS and CDR2 is YFSETQ in the germline V gene. The length of the CDR3 is 16 residues. The V end was cut by 0 bases, the J end by 0 bases, with 11 bases between. Here the CDR3 DNA reads TGCGCCAGCAGCTTGGTGGGGGGCTTTAGCACAGATACGCAGTATTTT. It codes for CASSLVGGFSTDTQYF.

This clonotype has at least ten counts. This sequence joins TRBV29-1 and TRBJ1-4, with D hard to call. CDR3 length: 14 amino acids. V shed 4 bases and J shed 5 bases, with 14 bases lying between them. Germline V lookup: CDR1 SQVTM, CDR2 ANQGSEA. CDR3 coding DNA: TGCAGCGTTGCGGAACAGAGCGGAAATGAAAAACTGTTTTTT. This gives the protein CSVAEQSGNEKLFF.

The CDR3 DNA sequence: TGTGCCAGCACCGTACATGGTAGAATCAACGAGCAGTACTTC. Amino acids: CASTVHGRINEQYF. This sequence joins TRBV12-3 or TRBV12-4 and TRBJ2-7; D gene ambiguous. The length of the CDR3 is 14 residues. Trimming cost V 7 bases and J 5 bases, with 18 bases left between them.

By share, this clonotype ranks as medium-sized. The V gene is TRBV20-1, the J gene TRBJ1-6; the D gene is possibly TRBD1 (5 bases). The CDR3 totals 16 residues. Per the germline V gene, CDR1 is DFQATT and CDR2 is SNEGSKA (reference sequence). Between the trimmed V and J ends, which lost 0 bases and 7 bases, there was a span of 16 bases. CDR3 residues: CSAREAEGRANSPLHF. In DNA form, the CDR3 reads TGCAGTGCTAGAGAGGCGGAGGGGCGCGCGAATTCACCCCTCCACTTT.

This clonotype was picked up many times. The chain recombines TRBV11-2 with TRBJ2-5; 9 bases line up with TRBD2. The germline CDR1 and CDR2 sequences are SGHAT and FQNNGV. The CDR3 is 16 amino acids. J was trimmed by 1 base and V by 5 bases; bases with no gene match: 8. The CDR3 DNA reads TGTGCCAGCAGCACCGTTAGCGGGGGTCCCCAAGAGACCCAGTACTTC. Its translation is CASSTVSGGPQETQYF.

V gene TRBV3-1 combines with J gene TRBJ1-2; no definite D call. CDR3 size: 14 residues. The germline V and J ends were trimmed by 7 bases and 8 bases, with 20 bases remaining between them. Germline V gene data show CDR1 as LGHDT and CDR2 as YNNKEL (reference sequence). The CDR3 coding sequence is TGTGCCAGCATCCCCCTGGCAGGTGGCGACGGCTACACCTTC. Amino acids: CASIPLAGGDGYTF.

This clonotype is classed as medium-sized. V gene TRBV5-1 combines with J gene TRBJ1-1; TRBD1 matches 11 bases. V lost 4 bases, J lost 0 bases, and 5 bases stayed unmatched. The CDR3 totals 16 residues. Per germline, CDR1 SGHRS and CDR2 YFSETQ. CDR3 in DNA: TGCGCCAGCAGCCCCGGACAGGGGGCCATGAACACTGAAGCTTTCTTT. Its translation: CASSPGQGAMNTEAFF.